Below, 13 T cell receptor beta chains from the same sample are listed, as sequenced in a study of response to subunit inactivated influenza vaccine. From the RT-PCR reads, TCRdb called clonotypes with MiXCR, one entry per CDR3 protein. The sample contains about 620,000 distinct CDR3 sequences, roughly 12% of which appear only once. The same specimen was also included in a second study, on T cells expressing NK-cell markers. Turning to that study: Generation of TCR beta cDNA was performed by 5'RACE template switching incorporating UMIs.

The sequenced sample was PBMCs from blood, obtained on the day of vaccination. The source is a man in his forties or fifties who received an inactivated influenza vaccine.

The V gene is TRBV4-2, the J gene TRBJ2-1; 7 bases are a match to TRBD2. The germline CDR1 and CDR2 sequences are LGHNA and YNFKEQ. Trimming took 4 bases from V and 12 from J; bases not matched to a gene: 18. The CDR3 sequence is 16 residues long. CDR3 protein: CASSPSPGRVNDGQFF. The CDR3 DNA reads as TGTGCCAGCAGCCCTAGTCCGGGGAGGGTCAATGATGGGCAGTTCTTC.

The gene calls are TRBV7-9 and TRBJ2-7; 12 nucleotides agree with TRBD2. This CDR3 is built from 17 residues. Germline assignment: CDR1 SEHNR and CDR2 FQNEAQ (reference sequence). The V gene end was trimmed by 3 bases and the J gene end by 5 bases; junction bases not matched to a gene: 11. The CDR3: CASSFSRLAGEDNEQYF. In DNA form, the CDR3 reads TGTGCCAGCAGCTTTTCCCGACTAGCGGGAGAAGATAACGAGCAGTACTTC.

The V gene is TRBV7-9, the J gene TRBJ2-7, with D perhaps matching TRBD1 (6 bases). Looked up from germline, CDR1 is SEHNR and CDR2 is FQNEAQ (reference sequence). This CDR3 region has 14 residues. V was pared by 4 bases and J by 0 bases, with 10 bases between. CDR3 residues: CASSYQGRSYEQYF. CDR3 bases: TGTGCCAGCAGCTATCAGGGGCGCTCCTACGAGCAGTACTTC.

Only a few counts were recorded for this clonotype. The rearrangement links TRBV20-1 to TRBJ1-5; D might be TRBD1 (5 bases). This CDR3 spans 15 amino acids. The germline V gene encodes CDR1 DFQATT and CDR2 SNEGSKA (reference sequence). The V end was cut by 3 bases, the J end by 0 bases, with 12 bases between. CDR3 amino acids: CSASLGRNSNQPQHF. In DNA, the CDR3 is TGCAGTGCTAGCTTGGGACGGAATAGCAATCAGCCCCAGCATTTT.

In this sample, this clonotype turned up a few times. The chain links TRBV7-2 to TRBJ2-7, with 8 bases identical to TRBD2. The germline V gene encodes CDR1 SGHTA and CDR2 FQGNSA. Germline trimming cut 5 bases from V and 5 bases from J; bases unmatched to any gene: 11. This CDR3 region has 15 residues. CDR3 nucleotide sequence: TGTGCCAGCAGCCTTAGCGGGACGACATTCGACGAGCAGTACTTC. Protein product: CASSLSGTTFDEQYF.

This clonotype turned up a few times. The chain recombines TRBV7-3 with TRBJ2-3; D not certain. V shed 1 base and J shed 4 bases, with 3 bases lying between them. The CDR3 is 12 amino acids. CDR1 is SGHTA, CDR2 FQGTGA, per germline. CDR3 in amino acids: CASSLNADTQYF. Written as DNA, the CDR3 is TGTGCCAGCAGCTTAAACGCAGATACGCAGTATTTT.

This clonotype was found a few times. J is TRBJ2-3 and V is TRBV28; D gene unclear. Germline CDR1 and CDR2: MDHEN and SYDVKM. This CDR3 is 14 amino acids long. With 8 bases removed from V and 2 bases from J, the gap between germline ends came to 14 bases. In nucleotides, the CDR3 is TGTGCCAGCTCCATTTTGAGTATCACAGATACGCAGTATTTT. Residues: CASSILSITDTQYF. Drawing the rest from reference TRBV28 and TRBJ2-3, the complete variable domain is DVKVTQSSRYLVKRTGEKVFLECVQDMDHENMFWYRQDPGLGLRLIYFSYDVKMKEKGDIPEGYSVSREKKERFSLILESASTNQTSMYLCASSILSITDTQYFGPGTRLTVL.

Only a few counts were recorded for this clonotype. The V gene is TRBV2, the J gene TRBJ2-3; no reliable D call. Germline V gene sequence: CDR1 SNHLY, CDR2 FYNNEI. The length of the CDR3 is 13 residues. Trimming took 6 bases from V and 5 from J, leaving 12 bases between them. CDR3 in DNA: TGTGCCAGCAGGGGTAGCCACTTAGATACGCAGTATTTT. Residues: CASRGSHLDTQYF.

There are a few counts of this clonotype. The chain carries TRBV20-1 and TRBJ2-7; possible D gene TRBD2, 6 bases. The ends were cut back, 0 bases at V and 3 bases at J, with 24 bases in the middle. Per the germline V gene, CDR1 is DFQATT and CDR2 is SNEGSKA (reference sequence). The CDR3 loop spans 18 amino acids. DNA for the CDR3: TGCAGTGCTAGAGATTCCCTCGGCGGAGGGGTGGTAAGCTACGAGCAGTACTTC. Its translation is CSARDSLGGGVVSYEQYF.

The chain links TRBV9 to TRBJ2-7; D might be TRBD1 (6 bases). Trimming removed 0 bases at V and 1 base at J, with 17 bases between. CDR1 and CDR2 (germline): SGDLS, YYNGEE. The CDR3 is 17 amino acids. Here the CDR3 DNA reads TGTGCCAGCAGCGTAGGCCCCACAGGGTTCGGATCCTACGAGCAGTACTTC. Protein sequence: CASSVGPTGFGSYEQYF.

This clonotype was observed a handful of times. This CDR3 is CASSFASETDTQYF. The CDR3 DNA reads as TGTGCCAGCAGTTTTGCTAGCGAAACAGATACGCAGTATTTT. The chain couples TRBV12-3 or TRBV12-4 to TRBJ2-3; weak D call: TRBD2 (6 bases). V was pared by 3 bases and J by 3 bases, with 10 bases between. The CDR3 covers 14 residues.

This clonotype was seen many times. V is TRBV27 and J is TRBJ1-5; unclear D gene. This CDR3 has 14 residues. CDR1 is MNHEY and CDR2 is SMNVEV in the germline V gene (reference sequence). The V and J ends lost 10 bases and 0 bases respectively, with 13 bases between them. The CDR3: CAILVKPSNQPQHF. CDR3 in DNA: TGTGCCATTCTGGTAAAGCCTAGCAATCAGCCCCAGCATTTT.

Only a few counts were recorded for this clonotype. The gene calls are TRBV27 and TRBJ1-6, with D possibly TRBD1 on 5 matching bases. The CDR3 consists of 19 residues. V lost 5 bases to trimming and J lost 7 bases, with 27 bases between them. Looked up from germline, CDR1 is MNHEY and CDR2 is SMNVEV (reference sequence). The CDR3: CASSPQGRQYPYLNSPLHF. The CDR3 region has the DNA TGTGCCAGCAGTCCCCAAGGCCGACAGTACCCGTATTTAAATTCACCCCTCCACTTT.